Below, one T cell receptor beta chain is given with its context. Its antigen is unidentified. The V gene end was trimmed by 1 base and the J gene end by 4 bases; junction bases not matched to a gene: 2. The CDR3 spans 14 residues. Germline CDR1 SEHNR, CDR2 FQNEAQ (reference sequence). Clones were sequenced by immunoSEQ multiplex PCR, and TCRdb holds only the in-frame ones, with some missing. The table has 65,000 to 90,000 clones, roughly 85% seen once. These data come from a study of OX40 agonist ivuxolimab in advanced cancers. Turning to the study itself: Cancers in dose escalation were hepatocellular, melanoma, renal cell and head and neck. Past anti-PD-1, anti-PD-L1 or anti-CTLA-4 therapy was accepted, and 30% to 50% had received some.

Study results and caveats: On average, CD8+ T cells showed a greater number of expanded clones than CD4+. No determination was made of the antigen specificity of the expanded peripheral T cells.

The receptor was isolated from an adult with an advanced solid tumor such as melanoma, head and neck, liver or kidney cancer. Sequencing used CD4+ or CD8+ T cells sorted from blood, obtained in a trial of the OX40 agonist ivuxolimab. V usage is TRBV7-9 and J usage is TRBJ2-3, with 7 bases identical to TRBD1. In DNA, the CDR3 is TGTGCCAGCAGCTTAGGCAGGGGGTCAGATACGCAGTATTTT. Amino acid sequence: CASSLGRGSDTQYF.